This TCR beta chain stems from a study of T cell responses to AZD1222 COVID-19 vaccine. Points from the study as a whole: The donors showed a predominance of white British ancestry and of females, with possible underestimation of clonal diversity. The reported proportion of spike-specific TCRs targeting unmutated variant regions was nearly half.

Sequenced by immunoSEQ multiplex PCR; TCRdb stores in-frame clones only, minus some. The sample gives more than 140,000 clones, about 87% of which show up once; around 2.2% is in the top ten. The CDR3 is 15 residues long. Germline CDR1 SGHTA, CDR2 FQGNSA. After removal of 1 base from V and 7 bases from J, the junction contained 5 bases not matched to a gene. With regard to this clone: Its antigen is unidentified.

The sequencing here drew on peripheral blood, taken on day 0 of AZD1222 vaccination. This clonotype originated in an adult in good health. The J gene is TRBJ2-4, the V gene TRBV7-2; TRBD2 matches at 9 bases. As DNA, the CDR3 is TGTGCCAGCAGCTTAGGTGGTAGCGGGAGCAACATTCAGTACTTC. It yields the protein CASSLGGSGSNIQYF. The full variable domain, in which reference TRBV7-2 and TRBJ2-4 provide the parts outside the CDR3, is GAGVSQSPSNKVTEKGKDVELRCDPISGHTALYWYRQSLGQGLEFLIYFQGNSAPDKSGLPSDRFSAERTGGSVSTLTIQRTQQEDSAVYLCASSLGGSGSNIQYFGAGTRLSVL.